Listed here are 22 T cell receptor beta chains from one sample, sequenced in a study of blood T cell repertoires in COVID-19. Sequenced by immunoSEQ multiplex PCR; TCRdb stores in-frame clones only, minus some. Counted here are roughly 300,000 clones, around 87% occurring once; the ten biggest clones make up approximately 5%. Input material: PBMCs or T cells enriched from blood (not recorded which). Every receptor here comes from a woman in her twenties or thirties who had recovered from COVID-19.

The CDR3 protein is CASSDSLRGEAFF. The CDR3 nucleotides read TGTGCCAGCAGTGACTCGTTACGCGGTGAAGCTTTCTTT. The gene calls are TRBV6-4 and TRBJ1-1; no firm D call. CDR1 is MRHNA and CDR2 is SNTAGT in the germline V gene. Deletions cut 0 bases from V and 7 bases from J, with 9 bases between. This CDR3 is 13 amino acids long.

The CDR3 DNA reads as TGTGCCAGCAGCTCAAATGACCAGGTGGATGGCTACACCTTC. This gives the protein CASSSNDQVDGYTF. The chain employs TRBV7-9 and TRBJ1-2; D is ambiguous. Germline-derived CDR1 and CDR2 are SEHNR and FQNEAQ (reference sequence). This CDR3 is built from 14 residues. Between the trimmed V and J ends, which lost 4 bases and 6 bases, there was a span of 15 bases.

The chain uses TRBV18 and TRBJ2-4; D perhaps matches TRBD2 (6 bases). Per germline, CDR1 KGHSH and CDR2 LQKENI. The CDR3 runs to 16 residues. V was pared by 3 bases and J by 0 bases, with 12 bases between. This chain's CDR3 is CASSPGDLLAKNIQYF. CDR3 in DNA: TGTGCCAGCTCACCGGGGGACTTGCTAGCCAAAAACATTCAGTACTTC.

V is TRBV9 and J is TRBJ2-5, with 7 bases aligning to TRBD2. The CDR3 runs to 14 residues. Germline values: CDR1 SGDLS, CDR2 YYNGEE. V lost 0 bases, J lost 5 bases, and 4 bases stayed unmatched. In DNA, the CDR3 is TGTGCCAGCAGCGTAGCGGGGGGTGAGGAGACCCAGTACTTC. This sequence encodes CASSVAGGEETQYF.

To note about this clone: The same CDR3 arises from other DNA sequences in this sample as well. The rearrangement joins TRBV19 to TRBJ1-1, with D uncertain. The V and J ends lost 3 bases and 4 bases respectively, with 9 bases between them. The CDR3 covers 13 residues. Germline CDR1 is LNHDA and CDR2 is SQIVND (reference sequence). CDR3 nucleotide sequence: TGTGCCAGTAGTATCGGAGGAGGCACTGAAGCTTTCTTT. Translated: CASSIGGGTEAFF.

Written as DNA, the CDR3 is TGTGCCAGCAGGCCTTGGGGGGACGAAGGTGGCGGCTACACCTTC. As protein: CASRPWGDEGGGYTF. This chain links TRBV6-5 with TRBJ1-2, with TRBD1 as a possible D gene (5 bases). The ends were cut back, 6 bases at V and 8 bases at J, with 22 bases in the middle. Germline CDR1 is MNHEY and CDR2 is SVGAGI. The CDR3 runs 15 residues.

This chain connects TRBV5-1 to TRBJ2-6; the D gene is possibly TRBD1 (6 bases). V was clipped by 4 bases and J by 0 bases, with 11 bases between them. The CDR3 loop spans 16 amino acids. Germline lookup yields CDR1 SGHRS and CDR2 YFSETQ. CDR3 sequence: CASSRQALSGANVLTF. In DNA, the CDR3 is TGCGCCAGCAGCCGACAGGCCCTCTCTGGGGCCAACGTCCTGACTTTC.

On this clone: This clone may be a read error of a much larger clone one base away. The gene calls are TRBV7-2 and TRBJ2-7, with D uncertain. V was cut by 5 bases and J by 4 bases, with 9 bases left in between. The CDR3 totals 12 residues. Germline lookup yields CDR1 SGHTA and CDR2 FQGNSA. The chain's CDR3 is CASSPRGYEQYF. CDR3 nucleotides: TGTGCCAGCAGCCCGCGCGGATACGAGCAGTACTTC. Based on the CDR3 plus reference TRBV7-2 and TRBJ2-7, the full variable domain is GAGVSQSPSNKVTEKGKDVELRCDPISGHTALYWYRQSLGQGLEFLIYFQGNSAPDKSGLPSDRFSAERTGGSVSTLTIQRTQQEDSAVYLCASSPRGYEQYFGPGTRLTVT.

This clone has only a few counts. The chain links TRBV3-1 (or the pseudogene TRBV3-2) to TRBJ2-3; a weak D match, TRBD1 (6 bases). The CDR3 spans 18 residues. Between the trimmed V and J ends, which lost 4 bases and 2 bases, there was a span of 22 bases. CDR1 is LGHDT, CDR2 YNNKEL, per germline (reference sequence). The CDR3 region has the DNA TGTGCCAGCAGCCCCCAACCAGGGGTCACCATCTCCACAGATACGCAGTATTTT. As protein: CASSPQPGVTISTDTQYF.

J is TRBJ2-7 and V is TRBV6-5; 12 bases are shared with TRBD1. CDR3 length equals 15 residues. The V and J ends lost 6 bases and 7 bases, in that order; junction bases with no gene match: 10. The germline V gene encodes CDR1 MNHEY and CDR2 SVGAGI. The CDR3: CASSPPGQGAGEQYF. The CDR3 DNA reads TGTGCCAGCAGCCCCCCGGGACAGGGGGCAGGAGAGCAGTACTTC.

The chain has TRBV4-1 and TRBJ1-2; weak D call: TRBD1 (6 bases). V was trimmed by 2 bases and J by 4 bases, leaving 20 bases between them. The CDR3 contains 17 residues. Germline V lookup: CDR1 MGHRA, CDR2 YSYEKL. The CDR3 DNA sequence: TGCGCCAGCAGCCAACGGGCGGGGGCGATTCCTAGCTATGGCTACACCTTC. This encodes CASSQRAGAIPSYGYTF.

V gene TRBV3-1 (or the pseudogene TRBV3-2) combines with J gene TRBJ2-7; D possibly corresponds to TRBD2 (6 bases). This CDR3 is built from 16 residues. Germline V CDR1 and CDR2: LGHDT, YNNKEL (reference sequence). V lost 0 bases, J lost 2 bases, and 14 bases lay in between. CDR3 amino acids: CASSQDGGTPTYEQYF. The CDR3 nucleotides read TGTGCCAGCAGCCAAGATGGCGGGACCCCTACCTACGAGCAGTACTTC.

The V call is TRBV28, the J call TRBJ1-4; weak D call: TRBD1 (6 bases). The CDR3 has 11 amino acids. V lost 2 bases and J lost 11, with 6 bases in between. Germline V gene data show CDR1 as MDHEN and CDR2 as SYDVKM. The CDR3 bases are TGTGCCAGCAGTTTACAGGGGAAACTGTTTTTT. Translated, it gives CASSLQGKLFF.

The chain uses TRBV9 and TRBJ2-5; no definite D call. CDR3 length: 13 amino acids. From germline, CDR1 is SGDLS and CDR2 YYNGEE. Deletions cut 0 bases from V and 3 bases from J, with 6 bases between. Here the CDR3 DNA reads TGTGCCAGCAGCGTAGGTGTAGAAGAGACCCAGTACTTC. This translates into CASSVGVEETQYF.

This sequence joins TRBV3-1 (or the pseudogene TRBV3-2) and TRBJ1-6; D uncertain. CDR1 and CDR2 (germline): LGHDT, YNNKEL (reference sequence). The CDR3 extends over 13 amino acids. Trimming left V 4 bases short and J 7 bases short, with 8 bases between. The CDR3 reads CASSLTRNSPLHF. The CDR3, as DNA: TGTGCCAGCAGCCTCACGAGGAATTCACCCCTCCACTTT.

The CDR3 DNA follows: TGCGCCAGCAGCTCCCAACTAGCGGGGCCGCTGGATGAGCAGTTCTTC. Translation: CASSSQLAGPLDEQFF. V usage is TRBV5-1 and J usage is TRBJ2-1; 10 bases match TRBD2. The CDR3 runs 16 residues. Trimming at V came to 3 bases and at J to 8 bases, leaving 11 bases not matched to a gene. CDR1 and CDR2 (germline): SGHRS, YFSETQ.

The chain employs TRBV7-9 and TRBJ1-3, with D possibly TRBD1 on 6 matching bases. Trimming removed 5 bases from V and 2 bases from J, with 16 bases in between. Germline CDR1 SEHNR, CDR2 FQNEAQ (reference sequence). The CDR3 covers 16 residues. Written as DNA, the CDR3 is TGTGCCAGCAGCCACACACAGGGACAAGCTGGAAACACCATATATTTT. It specifies CASSHTQGQAGNTIYF.

This chain connects TRBV6-1 to TRBJ1-5; D might be TRBD1 (5 bases). The CDR3 contains 16 residues. Germline lookup yields CDR1 MNHNS and CDR2 SASEGT. The V and J ends lost 2 bases and 0 bases respectively, with 11 bases between them. DNA for the CDR3: TGTGCCAGCAGTGAATTGGGGACTGGTAGCAATCAGCCCCAGCATTTT. It codes for CASSELGTGSNQPQHF.

The rearrangement links TRBV7-2 to TRBJ1-1; a possible D gene is TRBD1 (6 bases). The CDR3 totals 16 residues. V was shortened by 2 bases and J by 4 bases, with 17 bases between the two germline ends. Germline V CDR1 and CDR2: SGHTA, FQGNSA. The CDR3 region is CASSLTVSQGTTEAFF. CDR3 DNA sequence: TGTGCCAGCAGCTTAACTGTGTCGCAGGGGACCACTGAAGCTTTCTTT.

This rearrangement joins TRBV5-1 to TRBJ2-3, with 10 positions matching TRBD2. CDR1 SGHRS and CDR2 YFSETQ come from the germline V gene. CDR3 length equals 15 residues. The V segment lost 6 bases and the J segment 6 bases; nucleotides outside the gene matches: 10. The CDR3 reads CASTDGAGGPDTQYF. As DNA, the CDR3 is TGCGCCAGCACCGACGGAGCGGGGGGGCCGGATACGCAGTATTTT.

This chain joins TRBV5-8 and TRBJ1-5; D is perhaps TRBD1 (6 bases). In germline, CDR1 is SGHTS, CDR2 YDEGEE. The CDR3 runs to 13 residues. The V end lost 3 bases, the J end lost 6 bases, and 10 bases lay between the germline ends. CDR3 DNA: TGTGCCAGCAGCTACACAGGGAGTCAGCCCCAGCATTTT. Its translation is CASSYTGSQPQHF.

This clone has only one observation. V is TRBV12-3 or TRBV12-4 and J is TRBJ1-1; no firm D call. V shed 2 bases and J shed 0 bases, with 4 bases lying between them. This CDR3 is 13 amino acids long. The CDR3 protein is CASSLLVNTEAFF. The CDR3 nucleotides read TGTGCCAGCAGTTTACTCGTGAACACTGAAGCTTTCTTT.